This T cell receptor beta chain was identified during a study of OX40 agonist ivuxolimab in advanced cancers. Overall study findings and caveats: CD8+ T cells were the subset that, on average, had more expanded clones than CD4+.

Trimming took off 2 bases at V and 6 bases at J, with 11 bases between the two ends. Per the germline V gene, CDR1 is MNHEY and CDR2 is SVGAGI. The CDR3 sequence is 13 residues long. To note about this clone: Antigen specificity is unknown.

Researchers took blood at baseline, on cycle 4 day 1, and on cycle 7 day 1. The assay was immunoSEQ multiplex PCR, and TCRdb's table has in-frame clones only and misses some. This sample has tens of thousands of clones, with around nine tenths found just once. The source was CD4+ or CD8+ T cells sorted from blood, collected in a trial of the OX40 agonist ivuxolimab. This sequence joins TRBV6-5 and TRBJ2-7; D tentatively fits TRBD1 or TRBD2 (6 bases each). The sequence was collected from an adult with an advanced solid tumor such as melanoma, head and neck, liver or kidney cancer. CDR3 sequence reads: CASSYSGGGEQYF. DNA for the CDR3: TGTGCCAGCAGTTACAGTGGAGGGGGCGAGCAGTACTTC.